A selection of T cell receptor beta chains follows, all from one sample in a study of OX40 agonist ivuxolimab in advanced cancers. Clones were sequenced by immunoSEQ multiplex PCR, and TCRdb holds only the in-frame ones, with some missing. The sample consists of approximately 76,000 clones, around nine tenths of them appearing once. The sample in question was CD4+ or CD8+ T cells sorted from blood, obtained in a trial of the OX40 agonist ivuxolimab. The receptors were gathered from an adult with an advanced solid tumor such as melanoma, head and neck, liver or kidney cancer. CDR3s include the opening cysteine and the closing phenylalanine or tryptophan.

16,TRBV5-1,TRBJ2-3,CASSLGARPVTDTQYF
16,TRBV5-4,TRBJ2-4,CASSKKGDLAKNIQYF
13,TRBV6-6,TRBJ2-2,CASSTGGTGELFF
14,TRBV18,TRBJ2-2,CASSPVDLTGELFF
16,TRBV5-1,TRBJ2-6,CASSFGGQGGANVLTF
14,TRBV19,TRBJ1-2,CASSIQEEDYGYTF
14,TRBV5-4,TRBJ2-3,CATADPSSTDTQYF
16,TRBV6-1,TRBJ1-5,CASSVDRDRINQPQHF
14,TRBV19,TRBJ1-5,CASSVQGDNQPQHF
17,TRBV21-1,TRBJ1-5,CASSKRGQAHSNQPQHF
14,TRBV5-4,TRBJ2-5,CASSPGQEIETQYF
15,TRBV5-1,TRBJ2-2,CASSLVDANTGELFF
13,TRBV2,TRBJ2-7,CASSDRGLDEQYF
12,TRBV14,TRBJ2-3,CASSHGLASQYF
13,TRBV19,TRBJ2-7,CASSHRDLGEQYF
13,TRBV29-1,TRBJ1-1,CSVEPDRASGAFF
13,TRBV13,TRBJ1-2,CASSLGETGGYTF
12,TRBV7-6,TRBJ2-7,CASSTDGYEQYF
15,TRBV9,TRBJ2-7,CASSVDPSGDYEQYF
12,TRBV9,TRBJ2-7,CASRRGGDEQYF
12,TRBV7-8,TRBJ2-1,CASSLKGYEQFF
10,TRBV28,TRBJ2-7,CASSAGEQYF
13,TRBV6-1,TRBJ2-5,CASREGAGETQYF
12,TRBV10-3,TRBJ2-1,CAISEYSNEQFF
13,TRBV2,TRBJ1-1,CASRRTGGGEAFF
13,TRBV6-1,TRBJ1-1,CASSKQRGAEAFF
15,TRBV5-6,TRBJ2-7,CASGKGSVSSYEQYF
14,TRBV12-5,TRBJ1-3,CASAPTGSGNTIYF
16,TRBV6-5,TRBJ2-1,CASSYSTLRSYNEQFF
15,TRBV6-5,TRBJ2-3,CASKGAGADTDTQYF
15,TRBV11-2,TRBJ1-1,CASSDPEVLNTEAFF
14,TRBV6-1,TRBJ2-7,CASSRTGRVYEQYF
17,TRBV5-1,TRBJ2-3,CASSFGTSGRAADTQYF
16,TRBV5-4,TRBJ2-1,CASSREAGASYNEQFF
13,TRBV2,TRBJ2-2,CASGDRNTGELFF